Detailed here is one T cell receptor beta chain. Its antigen is as yet unknown. Measured with immunoSEQ multiplex PCR; TCRdb has only the in-frame clones, and not every one. Found here are around 46,000 clones, more than 70% of them singletons; the top ten hold around 5.3%. The time point denotes: week 5, during vaccination. Doses comprised 300 ug of mutant IDH1 20-mer peptide each, plus topical imiquimod. Trimming took off 0 bases at V and 2 bases at J, with 15 bases between the two ends. This CDR3 has 17 amino acids. Germline CDR1 reads SGHRS; CDR2 reads YFSETQ. This record belongs to a study of a mutant IDH1 vaccine in newly diagnosed glioma. Looking at the study overall: The start of vaccination came 4-6 weeks after radiotherapy alone, or with temozolomide cycles. Those enrolled had earlier been treated with radiotherapy, temozolomide, or both, mostly both.

The receptor's source is a man aged 50-60 years with glioma. The specimen was PBMCs, collected from a glioma patient whose treatment included an IDH1 peptide vaccine. This chain connects TRBV5-1 to TRBJ1-3; D is unresolved. CDR3 loop: CASSLGGGNSAGNTIYF. The CDR3 DNA sequence: TGCGCCAGCAGCTTGGGAGGCGGGAACAGCGCTGGAAACACCATATATTTT.